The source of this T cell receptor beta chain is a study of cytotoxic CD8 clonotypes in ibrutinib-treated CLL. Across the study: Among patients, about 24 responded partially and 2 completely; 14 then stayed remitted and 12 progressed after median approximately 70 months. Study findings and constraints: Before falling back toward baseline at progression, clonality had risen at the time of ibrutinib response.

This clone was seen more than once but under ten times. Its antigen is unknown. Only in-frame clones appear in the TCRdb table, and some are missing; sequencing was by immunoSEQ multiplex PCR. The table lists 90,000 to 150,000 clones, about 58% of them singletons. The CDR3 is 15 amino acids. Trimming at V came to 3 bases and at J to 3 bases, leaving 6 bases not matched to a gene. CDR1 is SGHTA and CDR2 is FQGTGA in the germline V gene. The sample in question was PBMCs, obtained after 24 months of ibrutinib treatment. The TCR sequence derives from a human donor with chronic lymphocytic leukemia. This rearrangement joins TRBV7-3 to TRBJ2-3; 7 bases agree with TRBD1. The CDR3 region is CASSFSGTETDTQYF. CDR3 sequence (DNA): TGTGCCAGCAGCTTTTCCGGGACAGAAACAGATACGCAGTATTTT.